Here is one T cell receptor (beta chain) with its context. This entry is derived from a study of blood T cell repertoires in COVID-19. Study-level background: The United States, Italy and Spain were the sources of the acute and convalescent COVID-19 samples. T cells, B-cell-depleted T cells, or PBMCs provided the cDNA or gDNA that served as material.

Per the study methods: For nucleated cells, counts were estimated from reference gene primer amplification. Sequencing used immunoSEQ multiplex PCR; TCRdb keeps in-frame clones, though not all of them. V, J and clone size are those of that table, while D and trimming were read from the DNA. The data contain tens of thousands of clones, about 81% of them singletons. The sequencing input was peripheral blood. The TCR comes from a man aged 45-60 years with acute or convalescent COVID-19.

The CDR3 loop reads CALRGGEKLFF. Here the CDR3 DNA reads TGTGCTCTCCGAGGCGGCGAAAAACTGTTTTTT. The V call is TRBV6-1, the J call TRBJ1-4; D not certain. There are 11 residues in the CDR3. From germline, CDR1 is MNHNS and CDR2 SASEGT.